The rows below give T cell receptor beta chains drawn from one sample of a study of identical twins. TCRdb redid the calling of the 5' RACE reads with MiXCR, one entry per CDR3 protein. The data show fewer than 550,000 distinct CDR3 sequences, roughly an eighth seen once. The sample was also linked to a second study, of yellow fever vaccine responses in identical twins.

The sample consisted of CD4+ T cells sorted from blood. The receptors here all came from a woman aged 18-35 years in good health. CDR3s include the opening cysteine and the closing phenylalanine or tryptophan. The order of the fields is clone size, V gene, J gene, D gene, CDR3 DNA, CDR3 protein. D genes are given only for firm matches. Size tells how often a clone was seen (once, few, many) or the class of an expanded clone, and some rows leave it out.

clone_size: NA
v_call: TRBV20-1
j_call: TRBJ2-1
d_call: TRBD1
cdr3_nt: TGCAGTGCTGTCGACAGGGGGCCGAACTACAATGAGCAGTTCTTC
cdr3_aa: CSAVDRGPNYNEQFF

clone_size: few
v_call: TRBV27
j_call: TRBJ2-7
d_call: NA
cdr3_nt: TGTGCCAGCAGTTTCCGTGGCGGGACCCACTACGAGCAGTACTTC
cdr3_aa: CASSFRGGTHYEQYF

clone_size: few
v_call: TRBV20-1
j_call: TRBJ2-1
d_call: TRBD1
cdr3_nt: TGCAGTGCTAGAGTGGGACAGGGGGCTCATGAGCAGTTCTTC
cdr3_aa: CSARVGQGAHEQFF

clone_size: few
v_call: TRBV5-1
j_call: TRBJ1-6
d_call: NA
cdr3_nt: TGCGCCAGCAGCTTACGGTTGTCCTATAATTCACCCCTCCACTTT
cdr3_aa: CASSLRLSYNSPLHF

clone_size: NA
v_call: TRBV4-2
j_call: TRBJ2-6
d_call: TRBD1
cdr3_nt: TGTGCCAGCAGCCAGGGGACAGGGCCATCTGGGGCCAACGTCCTGACTTTC
cdr3_aa: CASSQGTGPSGANVLTF

clone_size: NA
v_call: TRBV5-1
j_call: TRBJ2-1
d_call: TRBD2
cdr3_nt: TGCGCCAGCAGCGGCGGCCTAGCGGGATTCTCCTACAATGAGCAGTTCTTC
cdr3_aa: CASSGGLAGFSYNEQFF

clone_size: many
v_call: TRBV29-1
j_call: TRBJ2-4
d_call: NA
cdr3_nt: TGCAGCGTTGTGCCAGGGTCCAAAAACATTCAGTACTTC
cdr3_aa: CSVVPGSKNIQYF

clone_size: many
v_call: TRBV20-1
j_call: TRBJ2-3
d_call: NA
cdr3_nt: TGCAGTGCTGGGGACGTCGCCACCGGCACAGATACGCAGTATTTT
cdr3_aa: CSAGDVATGTDTQYF

clone_size: few
v_call: TRBV11-3
j_call: TRBJ2-3
d_call: TRBD2
cdr3_nt: TGTGCCAGCAGCCTGGGTGTAGCGGGGGAAGATACGCAGTATTTT
cdr3_aa: CASSLGVAGEDTQYF

clone_size: many
v_call: TRBV7-9
j_call: TRBJ2-2
d_call: TRBD1
cdr3_nt: TGTGCCAGCAGCTGGACAGGCGGCAGTTCCGGGGAGCTGTTTTTT
cdr3_aa: CASSWTGGSSGELFF

clone_size: NA
v_call: TRBV15
j_call: TRBJ2-1
d_call: TRBD2
cdr3_nt: TGTGCCACCAGCAGAGATCTTGCGGGGGGCCTGCAAGGGCAGTTCTTC
cdr3_aa: CATSRDLAGGLQGQFF

clone_size: few
v_call: TRBV7-2
j_call: TRBJ2-7
d_call: NA
cdr3_nt: TGTGCCAGCAGCAAAGATGCGGGGATATACGAGCAGTACTTC
cdr3_aa: CASSKDAGIYEQYF

clone_size: few
v_call: TRBV6-1
j_call: TRBJ1-2
d_call: NA
cdr3_nt: TGTGCCAGCGTGAGGGAGTGGACGGCGGGAGGCTACACCTTC
cdr3_aa: CASVREWTAGGYTF

clone_size: few
v_call: TRBV6-5
j_call: TRBJ2-7
d_call: NA
cdr3_nt: TGTGCCAGCCAGCAGGGTTCTGGATACGAGCAGTACTTC
cdr3_aa: CASQQGSGYEQYF

clone_size: few
v_call: TRBV20-1
j_call: TRBJ2-7
d_call: TRBD2
cdr3_nt: TGCAGTGCTAGAGTTGGGAGTATAGGACTAGCGGAATACGAGCAGTACTTC
cdr3_aa: CSARVGSIGLAEYEQYF

clone_size: once
v_call: TRBV28
j_call: TRBJ2-6
d_call: TRBD1
cdr3_nt: TGTGCCAGCACGGACAGGGTATCAGCTGGGGCCAACGTCCTGACTTTC
cdr3_aa: CASTDRVSAGANVLTF

clone_size: NA
v_call: TRBV7-2
j_call: TRBJ2-5
d_call: NA
cdr3_nt: TGTGCCAGCAGCTCCGGAGGGTCCGTGGTTGAGACCCAGTACTTC
cdr3_aa: CASSSGGSVVETQYF

clone_size: once
v_call: TRBV6-2/TRBV6-3
j_call: TRBJ2-3
d_call: NA
cdr3_nt: TGTGCCAGCTATACAACAGACACAGATACGCAGTATTTT
cdr3_aa: CASYTTDTDTQYF

clone_size: NA
v_call: TRBV4-1
j_call: TRBJ2-5
d_call: NA
cdr3_nt: TGCGCCAGCAGCCAAGGGGTGAGAGAGACCCAGTACTTC
cdr3_aa: CASSQGVRETQYF

clone_size: few
v_call: TRBV6-5
j_call: TRBJ1-2
d_call: NA
cdr3_nt: TGTGCCAGCAGTTACTCGTTGGGTAACTATGGCTACACCTTC
cdr3_aa: CASSYSLGNYGYTF

clone_size: NA
v_call: TRBV20-1
j_call: TRBJ2-3
d_call: TRBD2
cdr3_nt: TGCAGTGCTGCTAGCGGGGGGACGGGGACCTATACGCAGTATTTT
cdr3_aa: CSAASGGTGTYTQYF

clone_size: NA
v_call: TRBV12-3/TRBV12-4
j_call: TRBJ1-1
d_call: TRBD1
cdr3_nt: TGTGCCAGCAGGGACAGGGTTACTGAAGCTTTCTTT
cdr3_aa: CASRDRVTEAFF

clone_size: few
v_call: TRBV6-2/TRBV6-3
j_call: TRBJ2-5
d_call: TRBD2
cdr3_nt: TGTGCCAGTGGGGCGAGCGGGAGTAGAGAGACCCAGTACTTC
cdr3_aa: CASGASGSRETQYF

clone_size: NA
v_call: TRBV4-3
j_call: TRBJ2-2
d_call: NA
cdr3_nt: TGCGCCAGCAGCCAAGATACGGTGAACACCGGGGAGCTGTTTTTT
cdr3_aa: CASSQDTVNTGELFF

clone_size: NA
v_call: TRBV12-3/TRBV12-4
j_call: TRBJ2-2
d_call: NA
cdr3_nt: TGTGCCAGCAGCCGAGGGACGGTGAACACCGGGGAGCTGTTTTTT
cdr3_aa: CASSRGTVNTGELFF

clone_size: NA
v_call: TRBV6-2/TRBV6-3
j_call: TRBJ2-1
d_call: NA
cdr3_nt: TGTGCCAGCACCCCAGGGTCCTCCTACAATGAGCAGTTCTTC
cdr3_aa: CASTPGSSYNEQFF

clone_size: NA
v_call: TRBV6-2/TRBV6-3
j_call: TRBJ2-1
d_call: TRBD2
cdr3_nt: TGTGCCAGTTTAGACAGCCCGTCTTCTCTGGCGGGAGAACCTTTAGGGCAGTTCTTC
cdr3_aa: CASLDSPSSLAGEPLGQFF

clone_size: NA
v_call: TRBV20-1
j_call: TRBJ2-3
d_call: NA
cdr3_nt: TGCAGTGCTAGATTGGGGGGCGGTAGCGGTACGCAGTATTTT
cdr3_aa: CSARLGGGSGTQYF

clone_size: few
v_call: TRBV15
j_call: TRBJ2-7
d_call: TRBD2
cdr3_nt: TGTGCCACCAGCTCTATCGCGGGAGGGCTCGAGCAGTACTTC
cdr3_aa: CATSSIAGGLEQYF